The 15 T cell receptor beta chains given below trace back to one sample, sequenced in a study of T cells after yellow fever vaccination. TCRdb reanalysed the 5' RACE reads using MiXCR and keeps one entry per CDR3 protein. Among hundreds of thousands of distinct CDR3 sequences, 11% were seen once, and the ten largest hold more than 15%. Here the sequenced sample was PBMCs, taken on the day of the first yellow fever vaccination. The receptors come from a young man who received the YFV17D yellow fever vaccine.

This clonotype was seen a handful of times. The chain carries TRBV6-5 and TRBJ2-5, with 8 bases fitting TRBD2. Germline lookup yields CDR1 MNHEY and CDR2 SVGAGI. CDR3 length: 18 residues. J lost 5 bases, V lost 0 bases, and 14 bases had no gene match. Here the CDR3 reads CASSYSIPGGGFGETQYF. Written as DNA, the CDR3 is TGTGCCAGCAGTTACTCGATACCGGGGGGGGGTTTCGGGGAGACCCAGTACTTC.

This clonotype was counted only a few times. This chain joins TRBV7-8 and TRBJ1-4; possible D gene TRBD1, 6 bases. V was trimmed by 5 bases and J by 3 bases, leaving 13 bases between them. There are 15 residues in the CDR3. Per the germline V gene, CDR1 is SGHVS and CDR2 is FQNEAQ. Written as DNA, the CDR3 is TGTGCCAGCAGCCTTCCTGGGGGCTCTAATGAAAAACTGTTTTTT. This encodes CASSLPGGSNEKLFF.

The CDR3 reads CASAPEAEAFF. The CDR3 DNA sequence: TGTGCCAGTGCTCCGGAGGCTGAAGCTTTCTTT. The rearrangement joins TRBV7-2 to TRBJ1-1; D is ambiguous. The CDR3 extends over 11 amino acids. Germline V gene sequence: CDR1 SGHTA, CDR2 FQGNSA. The germline V and J ends were trimmed by 9 bases and 6 bases, with 11 bases remaining between them.

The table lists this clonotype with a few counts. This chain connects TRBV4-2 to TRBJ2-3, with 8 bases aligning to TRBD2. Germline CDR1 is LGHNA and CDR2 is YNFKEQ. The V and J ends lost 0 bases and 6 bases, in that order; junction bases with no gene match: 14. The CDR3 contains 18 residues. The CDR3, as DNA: TGTGCCAGCAGCCAAGAACGTGGAGGGCGGGGGGCCATCGATACGCAGTATTTT. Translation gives CASSQERGGRGAIDTQYF.

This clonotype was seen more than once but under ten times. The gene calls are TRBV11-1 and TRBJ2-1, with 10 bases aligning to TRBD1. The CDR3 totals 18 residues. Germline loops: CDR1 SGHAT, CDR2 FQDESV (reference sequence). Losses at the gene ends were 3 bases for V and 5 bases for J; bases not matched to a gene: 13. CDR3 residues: CASSFELDRDRGNNEQFF. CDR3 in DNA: TGTGCCAGCAGCTTCGAATTGGACCGGGACAGGGGAAACAATGAGCAGTTCTTC. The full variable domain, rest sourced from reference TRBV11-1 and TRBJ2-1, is EAEVAQSPRYKITEKSQAVAFWCDPISGHATLYWYRQILGQGPELLVQFQDESVVDDSQLPKDRFSAERLKGVDSTLKIQPAELGDSAMYLCASSFELDRDRGNNEQFFGPGTRLTVL.

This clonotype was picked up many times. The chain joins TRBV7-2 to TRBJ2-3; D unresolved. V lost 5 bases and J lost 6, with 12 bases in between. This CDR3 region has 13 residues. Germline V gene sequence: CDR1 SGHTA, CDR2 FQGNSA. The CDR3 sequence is CASSPNQRDTQYF. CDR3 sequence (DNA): TGTGCCAGCAGCCCGAACCAACGGGATACGCAGTATTTT.

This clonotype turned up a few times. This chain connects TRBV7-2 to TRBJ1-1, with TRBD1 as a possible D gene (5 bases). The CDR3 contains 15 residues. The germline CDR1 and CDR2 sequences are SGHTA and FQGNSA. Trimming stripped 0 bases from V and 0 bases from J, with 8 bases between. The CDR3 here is CASSLAGPMNTEAFF. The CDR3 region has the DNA TGTGCCAGCAGCTTAGCGGGACCAATGAACACTGAAGCTTTCTTT.

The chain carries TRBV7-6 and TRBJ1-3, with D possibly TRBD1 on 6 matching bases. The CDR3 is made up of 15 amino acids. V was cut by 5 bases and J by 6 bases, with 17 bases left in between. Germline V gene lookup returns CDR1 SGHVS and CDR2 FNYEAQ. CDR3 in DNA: TGTGCCAGCAGCCCGAGGGACACCCCCCAAAACACCATATATTTT. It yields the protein CASSPRDTPQNTIYF.

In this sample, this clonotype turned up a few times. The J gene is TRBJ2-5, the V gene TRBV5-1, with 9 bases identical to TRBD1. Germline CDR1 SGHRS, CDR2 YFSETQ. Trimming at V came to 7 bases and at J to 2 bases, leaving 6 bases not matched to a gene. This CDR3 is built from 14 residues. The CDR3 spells CASQMGTGQETQYF. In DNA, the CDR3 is TGCGCCAGCCAAATGGGGACAGGGCAAGAGACCCAGTACTTC.

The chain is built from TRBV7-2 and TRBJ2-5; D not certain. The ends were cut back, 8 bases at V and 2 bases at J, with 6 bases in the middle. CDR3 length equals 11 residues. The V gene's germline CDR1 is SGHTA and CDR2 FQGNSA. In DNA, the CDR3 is TGTGCCAGCGGGTTGCAAGAGACCCAGTACTTC. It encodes CASGLQETQYF.

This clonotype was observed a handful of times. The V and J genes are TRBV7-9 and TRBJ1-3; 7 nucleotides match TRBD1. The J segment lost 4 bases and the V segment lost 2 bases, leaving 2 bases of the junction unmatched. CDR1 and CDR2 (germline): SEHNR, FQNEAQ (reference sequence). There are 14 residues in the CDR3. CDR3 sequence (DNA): TGTGCCAGCAGCTTACCCAGGGGGGGAAACACCATATATTTT. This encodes CASSLPRGGNTIYF. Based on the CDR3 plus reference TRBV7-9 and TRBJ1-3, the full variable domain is DTGVSQNPRHKITKRGQNVTFRCDPISEHNRLYWYRQTLGQGPEFLTYFQNEAQLEKSRLLSDRFSAERPKGSFSTLEIQRTEQGDSAMYLCASSLPRGGNTIYFGEGSWLTVV.

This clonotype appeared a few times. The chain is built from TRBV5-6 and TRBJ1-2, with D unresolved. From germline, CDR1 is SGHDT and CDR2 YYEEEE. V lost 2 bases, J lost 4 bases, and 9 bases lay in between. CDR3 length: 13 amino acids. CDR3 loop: CASSFTTSYGYTF. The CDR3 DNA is TGTGCCAGCAGCTTTACGACTTCCTATGGCTACACCTTC.

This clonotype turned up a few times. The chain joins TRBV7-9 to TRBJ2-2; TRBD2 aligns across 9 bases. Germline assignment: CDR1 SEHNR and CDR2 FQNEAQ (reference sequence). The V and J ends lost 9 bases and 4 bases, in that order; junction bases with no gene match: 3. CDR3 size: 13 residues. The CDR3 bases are TGTGCCAGGTATAGCGGGAGCACCGGGGAGCTGTTTTTT. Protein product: CARYSGSTGELFF.

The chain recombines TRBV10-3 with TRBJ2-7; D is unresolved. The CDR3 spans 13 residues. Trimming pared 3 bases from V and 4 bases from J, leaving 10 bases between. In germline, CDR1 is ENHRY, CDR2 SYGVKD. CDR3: CAISDYPGYEQYV. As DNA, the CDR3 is TGTGCCATCAGTGATTACCCCGGGTACGAGCAGTACGTC.

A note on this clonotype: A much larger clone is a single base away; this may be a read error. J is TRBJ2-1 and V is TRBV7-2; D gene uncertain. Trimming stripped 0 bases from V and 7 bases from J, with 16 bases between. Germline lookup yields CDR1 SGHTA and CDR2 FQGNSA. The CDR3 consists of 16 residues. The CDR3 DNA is TGTGCCAGCAGCTTAGCCACAGCAAGGTCATGGAATGAGCAGTTCTTC. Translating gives CASSLATARSWNEQFF. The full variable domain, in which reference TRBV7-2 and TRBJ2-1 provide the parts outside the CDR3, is GAGVSQSPSNKVTEKGKDVELRCDPISGHTALYWYRQSLGQGLEFLIYFQGNSAPDKSGLPSDRFSAERTGGSVSTLTIQRTQQEDSAVYLCASSLATARSWNEQFFGPGTRLTVL.